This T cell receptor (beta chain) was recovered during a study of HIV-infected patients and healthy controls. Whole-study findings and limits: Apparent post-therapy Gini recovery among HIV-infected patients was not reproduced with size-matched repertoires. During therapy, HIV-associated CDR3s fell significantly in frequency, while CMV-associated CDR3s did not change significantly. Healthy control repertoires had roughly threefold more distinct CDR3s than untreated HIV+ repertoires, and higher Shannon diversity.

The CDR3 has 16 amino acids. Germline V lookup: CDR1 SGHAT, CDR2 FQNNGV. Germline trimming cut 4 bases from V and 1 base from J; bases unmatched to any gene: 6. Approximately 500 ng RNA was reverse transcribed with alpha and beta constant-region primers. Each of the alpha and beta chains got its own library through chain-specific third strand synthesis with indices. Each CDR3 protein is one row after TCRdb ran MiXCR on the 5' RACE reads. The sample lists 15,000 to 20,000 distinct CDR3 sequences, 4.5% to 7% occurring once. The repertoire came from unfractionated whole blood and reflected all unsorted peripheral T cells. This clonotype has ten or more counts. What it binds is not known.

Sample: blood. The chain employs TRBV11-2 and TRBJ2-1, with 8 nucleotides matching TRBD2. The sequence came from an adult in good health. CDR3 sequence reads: CASSSQRGRSYNEQFF. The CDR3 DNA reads TGTGCCAGCAGCTCCCAGCGGGGGCGATCCTACAATGAGCAGTTCTTC.